The table lists the clone carrying this T cell receptor beta chain with a few counts. Antigen specificity is unknown. The data stem from a study of cytotoxic CD8 clonotypes in ibrutinib-treated CLL. Study-level points and caveats: Increased clonality at ibrutinib response gave way to a return toward baseline at progression. There were few public clonotypes, and on treatment they contracted or stayed stable.

Libraries were prepared by immunoSEQ multiplex PCR; TCRdb keeps only in-frame clonotypes and omits some of them. The sample records more than 110,000 clones, roughly three quarters being singletons. Germline CDR1 and CDR2: SGHVS and FNYEAQ. The CDR3 is made up of 14 amino acids. Trimming cost V 5 bases and J 7 bases, with 17 bases left between them. Source: PBMCs, taken after 24 months of ibrutinib treatment. The chain links TRBV7-6 to TRBJ1-1; D remains unclear. The source is a human donor with chronic lymphocytic leukemia. CDR3 DNA sequence: TGTGCCAGCAGCACCCTGAGGGCCCCCTATGAAGCTTTCTTT. This encodes CASSTLRAPYEAFF.